This T cell receptor beta chain was sequenced for a study of T cell repertoires in cytomegalovirus infection. Study-wide context: Both CMV infection and a matching HLA type were indicated by public TCR beta signatures. Findings of the study overall: Frequencies of public TCR beta families were cumulated, and this identified carriers of CMV plus the relevant HLA. Across the ex vivo response, the dominant clonotypes were HLA-C-restricted CMV-specific TCR beta clonotypes.

Per germline, CDR1 SGHRS and CDR2 YFSETQ. The CDR3 covers 14 residues. Trimming removed 2 bases from V and 3 bases from J, with 11 bases in between. Using its own MiXCR run on the reads, TCRdb lists one record per CDR3 protein. This repertoire shows approximately 500,000 distinct CDR3 sequences, 16% found once; its top ten account for around 25%. Note on this clonotype: Antigen unknown.

The material sequenced was CD8+ T cells from PBMCs. The TCR sequence derives from a human donor in good health (CMV status not recorded). Some clones in this sample may be carry-over from other donors' samples. The V gene is TRBV5-1, the J gene TRBJ1-1; a possible D gene is TRBD1 (6 bases). The CDR3 sequence is CASSFDRMDTEAFF. The CDR3 region has the DNA TGCGCCAGCAGCTTCGACAGGATGGACACTGAAGCTTTCTTT.